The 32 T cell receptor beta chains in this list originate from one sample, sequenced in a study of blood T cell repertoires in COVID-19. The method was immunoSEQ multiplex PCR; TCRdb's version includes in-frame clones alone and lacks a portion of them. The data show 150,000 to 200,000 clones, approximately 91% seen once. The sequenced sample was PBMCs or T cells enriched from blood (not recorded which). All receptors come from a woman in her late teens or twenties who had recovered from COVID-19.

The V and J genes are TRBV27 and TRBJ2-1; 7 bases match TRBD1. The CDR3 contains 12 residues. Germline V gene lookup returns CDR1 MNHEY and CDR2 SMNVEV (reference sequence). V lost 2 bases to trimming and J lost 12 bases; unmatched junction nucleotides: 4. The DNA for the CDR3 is TGTGCCAGCAGTTTAGGGGGACAGATGCAGTTCTTC. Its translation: CASSLGGQMQFF.

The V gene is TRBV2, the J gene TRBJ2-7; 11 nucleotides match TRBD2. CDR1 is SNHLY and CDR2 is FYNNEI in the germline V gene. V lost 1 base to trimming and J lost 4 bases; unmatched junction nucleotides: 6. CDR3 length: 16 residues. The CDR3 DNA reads TGTGCCAGCAGTGAAGGGCCGGGACTAGCGGAATACGAGCAGTACTTC. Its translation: CASSEGPGLAEYEQYF.

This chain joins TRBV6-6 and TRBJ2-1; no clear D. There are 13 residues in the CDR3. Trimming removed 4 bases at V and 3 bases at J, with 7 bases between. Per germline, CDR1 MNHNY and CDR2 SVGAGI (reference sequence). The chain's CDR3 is CASSWAIYNEQFF. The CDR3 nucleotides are TGTGCCAGCAGTTGGGCGATCTACAATGAGCAGTTCTTC.

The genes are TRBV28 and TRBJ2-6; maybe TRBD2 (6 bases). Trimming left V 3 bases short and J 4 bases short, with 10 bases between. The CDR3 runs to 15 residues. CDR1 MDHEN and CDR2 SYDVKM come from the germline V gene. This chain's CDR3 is CASSFGSTGANVLTF. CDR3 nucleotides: TGTGCCAGCAGTTTCGGGAGCACCGGGGCCAACGTCCTGACTTTC.

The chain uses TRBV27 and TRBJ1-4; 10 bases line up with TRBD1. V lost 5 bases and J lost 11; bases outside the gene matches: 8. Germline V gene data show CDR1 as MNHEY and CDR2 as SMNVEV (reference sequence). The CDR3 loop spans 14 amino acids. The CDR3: CASSRDRGRRKLFF. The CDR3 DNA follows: TGTGCCAGCAGTCGGGACAGGGGTAGGCGGAAACTGTTTTTT. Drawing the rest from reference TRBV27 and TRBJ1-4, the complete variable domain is EAQVTQNPRYLITVTGKKLTVTCSQNMNHEYMSWYRQDPGLGLRQIYYSMNVEVTDKGDVPEGYKVSRKEKRNFPLILESPSPNQTSLYFCASSRDRGRRKLFFGSGTQLSVL.

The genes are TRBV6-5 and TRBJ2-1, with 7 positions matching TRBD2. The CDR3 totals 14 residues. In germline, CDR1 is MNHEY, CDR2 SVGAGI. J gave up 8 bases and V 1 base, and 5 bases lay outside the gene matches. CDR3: CASSYWRESYEQFF. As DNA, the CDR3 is TGTGCCAGCAGTTACTGGCGGGAGAGCTATGAGCAGTTCTTC.

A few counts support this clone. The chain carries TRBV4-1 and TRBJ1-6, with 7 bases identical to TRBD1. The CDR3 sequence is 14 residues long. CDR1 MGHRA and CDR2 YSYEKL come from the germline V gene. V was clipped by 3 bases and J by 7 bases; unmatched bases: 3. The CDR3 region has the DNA TGCGCCAGCAGCCATCAGGGGGTAAATTCACCCCTCCACTTT. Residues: CASSHQGVNSPLHF.

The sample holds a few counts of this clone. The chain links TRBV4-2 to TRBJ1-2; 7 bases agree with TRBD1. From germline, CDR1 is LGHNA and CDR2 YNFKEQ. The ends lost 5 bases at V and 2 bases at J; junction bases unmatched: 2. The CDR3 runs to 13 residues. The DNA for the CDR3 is TGTGCCAGCAGCTCGACAGGGAACTATGGCTACACCTTC. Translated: CASSSTGNYGYTF.

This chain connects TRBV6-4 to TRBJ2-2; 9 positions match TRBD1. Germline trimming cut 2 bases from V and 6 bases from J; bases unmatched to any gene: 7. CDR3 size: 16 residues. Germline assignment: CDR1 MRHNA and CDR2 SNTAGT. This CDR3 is CASSDTGQGLPGELFF. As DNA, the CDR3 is TGTGCCAGCAGTGACACGGGACAGGGTTTGCCCGGGGAGCTGTTTTTT.

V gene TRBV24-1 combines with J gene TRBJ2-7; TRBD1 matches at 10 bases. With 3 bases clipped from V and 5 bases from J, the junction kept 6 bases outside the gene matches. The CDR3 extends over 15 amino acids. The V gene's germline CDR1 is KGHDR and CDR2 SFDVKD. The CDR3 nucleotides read TGTGCCACCAGTGATCCTCCGGGACAGGGGAACGAGCAGTACTTC. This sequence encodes CATSDPPGQGNEQYF.

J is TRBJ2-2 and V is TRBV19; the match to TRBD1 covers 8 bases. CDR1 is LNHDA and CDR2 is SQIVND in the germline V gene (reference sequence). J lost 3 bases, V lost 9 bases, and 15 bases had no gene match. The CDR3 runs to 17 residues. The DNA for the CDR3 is TGTGCCAGCACCCCTTGGGCAGGACAGGGATACACCGGGGAGCTGTTTTTT. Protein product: CASTPWAGQGYTGELFF.

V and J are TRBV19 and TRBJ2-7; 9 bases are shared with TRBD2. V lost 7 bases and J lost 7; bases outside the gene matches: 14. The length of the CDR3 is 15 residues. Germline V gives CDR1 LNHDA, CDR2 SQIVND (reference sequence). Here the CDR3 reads CASTPSAGGRGEQYF. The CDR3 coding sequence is TGTGCCAGTACCCCATCAGCGGGAGGCCGAGGTGAGCAGTACTTC.

Written as DNA, the CDR3 is TGTGCCAGCAGCTTAAGGCGGACAGGTGGTGCAGATACGCAGTATTTT. Translation gives CASSLRRTGGADTQYF. This chain links TRBV7-2 with TRBJ2-3, with 7 bases that match TRBD1. With 2 bases clipped from V and 4 bases from J, the junction kept 9 bases outside the gene matches. CDR3 length: 16 residues. The germline gives CDR1 SGHTA, CDR2 FQGNSA.

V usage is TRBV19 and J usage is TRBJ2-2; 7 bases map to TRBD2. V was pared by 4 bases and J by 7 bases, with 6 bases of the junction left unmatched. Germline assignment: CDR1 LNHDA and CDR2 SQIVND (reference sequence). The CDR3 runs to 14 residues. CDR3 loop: CASSTRETHGELFF. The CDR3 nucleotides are TGTGCCAGTAGTACGCGGGAGACCCACGGGGAGCTGTTTTTT.

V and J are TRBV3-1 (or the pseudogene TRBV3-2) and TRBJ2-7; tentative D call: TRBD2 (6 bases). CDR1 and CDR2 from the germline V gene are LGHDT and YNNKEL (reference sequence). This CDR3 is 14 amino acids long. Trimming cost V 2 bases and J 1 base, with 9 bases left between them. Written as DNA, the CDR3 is TGTGCCAGCAGCCAAACCGGGACTTCCTACGAGCAGTACTTC. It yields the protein CASSQTGTSYEQYF.

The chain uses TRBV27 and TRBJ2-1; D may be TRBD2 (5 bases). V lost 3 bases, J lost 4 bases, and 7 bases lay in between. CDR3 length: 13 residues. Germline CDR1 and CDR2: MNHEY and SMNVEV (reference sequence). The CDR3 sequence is CASSFGGYNEQFF. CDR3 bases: TGTGCCAGCAGTTTCGGAGGATACAATGAGCAGTTCTTC.

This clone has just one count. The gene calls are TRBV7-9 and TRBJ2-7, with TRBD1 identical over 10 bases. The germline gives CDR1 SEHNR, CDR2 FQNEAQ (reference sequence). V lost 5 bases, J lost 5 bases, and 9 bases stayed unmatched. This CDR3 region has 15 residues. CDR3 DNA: TGTGCCAGCAGCGAACTGACAGGGGGCGAAGACGAGCAGTACTTC. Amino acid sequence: CASSELTGGEDEQYF.

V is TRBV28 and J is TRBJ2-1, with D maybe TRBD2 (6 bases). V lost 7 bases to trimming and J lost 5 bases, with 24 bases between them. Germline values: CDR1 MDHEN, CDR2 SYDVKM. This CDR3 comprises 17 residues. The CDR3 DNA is TGTGCCAGCACCCGGAGGGGCCCGAGGGGTCCCCACAATGAGCAGTTCTTC. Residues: CASTRRGPRGPHNEQFF. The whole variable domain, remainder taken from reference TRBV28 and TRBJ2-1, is DVKVTQSSRYLVKRTGEKVFLECVQDMDHENMFWYRQDPGLGLRLIYFSYDVKMKEKGDIPEGYSVSREKKERFSLILESASTNQTSMYLCASTRRGPRGPHNEQFFGPGTRLTVL.

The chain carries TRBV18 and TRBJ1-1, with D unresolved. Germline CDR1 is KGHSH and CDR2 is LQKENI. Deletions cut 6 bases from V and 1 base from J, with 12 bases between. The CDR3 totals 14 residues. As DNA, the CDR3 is TGTGCCAGCTCGCCTTGGACTGGGAACACTGAAGCTTTCTTT. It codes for CASSPWTGNTEAFF.

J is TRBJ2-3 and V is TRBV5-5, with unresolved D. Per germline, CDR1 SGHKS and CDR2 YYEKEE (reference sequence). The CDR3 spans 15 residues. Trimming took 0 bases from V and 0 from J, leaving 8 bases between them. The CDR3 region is CASSLELRSTDTQYF. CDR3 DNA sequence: TGTGCCAGCAGCTTGGAGTTGCGGAGCACAGATACGCAGTATTTT.

CDR3 in amino acids: CASSPSLAGGRTDTQYF. The CDR3 DNA is TGTGCCAGCAGTCCGTCTCTAGCGGGAGGGCGCACAGATACGCAGTATTTT. The chain links TRBV13 to TRBJ2-3; the match to TRBD2 covers 12 bases. From germline, CDR1 is PRHDT and CDR2 FYEKMQ (reference sequence). This CDR3 comprises 17 residues. The J segment lost 1 base and the V segment lost 6 bases, leaving 8 bases of the junction unmatched.

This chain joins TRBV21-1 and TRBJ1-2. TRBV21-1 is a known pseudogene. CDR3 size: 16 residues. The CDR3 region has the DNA TGTGCCAGCAACCAAAATGGGTCCGGGAGCAACTATGGCTACACCTTC. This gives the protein CASNQNGSGSNYGYTF.

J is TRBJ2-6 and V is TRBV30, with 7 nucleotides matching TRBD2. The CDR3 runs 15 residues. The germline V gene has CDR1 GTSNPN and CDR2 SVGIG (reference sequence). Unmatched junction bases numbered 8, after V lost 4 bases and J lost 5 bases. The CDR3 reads CAWNFPGGWANVLTF. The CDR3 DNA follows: TGTGCCTGGAACTTCCCGGGGGGTTGGGCCAACGTCCTGACTTTC.

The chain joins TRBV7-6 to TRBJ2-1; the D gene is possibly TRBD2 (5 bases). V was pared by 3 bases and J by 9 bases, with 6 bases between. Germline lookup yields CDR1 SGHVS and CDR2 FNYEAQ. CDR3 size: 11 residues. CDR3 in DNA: TGTGCCAGCAGCTTTGGAGGTGAGCAGTTCTTC. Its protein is CASSFGGEQFF.

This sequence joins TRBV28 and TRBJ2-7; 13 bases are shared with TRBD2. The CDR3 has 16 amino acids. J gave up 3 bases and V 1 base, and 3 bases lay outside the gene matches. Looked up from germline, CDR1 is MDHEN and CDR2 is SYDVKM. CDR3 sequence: CASSLSGLAGVYEQYF. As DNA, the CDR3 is TGTGCCAGCAGTTTATCCGGACTAGCGGGAGTCTACGAGCAGTACTTC.

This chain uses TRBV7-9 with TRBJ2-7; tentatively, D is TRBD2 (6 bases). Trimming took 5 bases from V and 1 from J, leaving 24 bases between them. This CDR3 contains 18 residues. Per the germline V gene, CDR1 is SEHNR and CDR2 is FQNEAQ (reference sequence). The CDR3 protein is CASSPPFWGNGSSYEQYF. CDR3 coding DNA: TGTGCCAGCAGCCCCCCATTTTGGGGTAACGGGAGTTCCTACGAGCAGTACTTC.

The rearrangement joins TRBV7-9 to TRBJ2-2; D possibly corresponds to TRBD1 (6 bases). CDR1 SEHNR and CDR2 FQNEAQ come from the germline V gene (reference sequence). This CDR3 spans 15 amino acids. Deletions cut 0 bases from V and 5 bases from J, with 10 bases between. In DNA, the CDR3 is TGTGCCAGCAGCTTAGCGCAGGGGAGAACCGGGGAGCTGTTTTTT. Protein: CASSLAQGRTGELFF.

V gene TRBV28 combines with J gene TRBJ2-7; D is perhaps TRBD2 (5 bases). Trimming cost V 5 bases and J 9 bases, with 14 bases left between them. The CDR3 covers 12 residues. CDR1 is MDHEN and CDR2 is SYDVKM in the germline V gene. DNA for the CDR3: TGTGCCAGCAGTCCCCAACTAGAGGGGCAGTACTTC. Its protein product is CASSPQLEGQYF.

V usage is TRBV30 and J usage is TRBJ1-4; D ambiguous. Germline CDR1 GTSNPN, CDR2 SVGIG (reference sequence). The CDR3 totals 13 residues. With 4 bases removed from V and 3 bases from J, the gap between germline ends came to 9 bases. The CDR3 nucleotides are TGTGCCTGGAATCACAGCCCTAATGAAAAACTGTTTTTT. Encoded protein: CAWNHSPNEKLFF.

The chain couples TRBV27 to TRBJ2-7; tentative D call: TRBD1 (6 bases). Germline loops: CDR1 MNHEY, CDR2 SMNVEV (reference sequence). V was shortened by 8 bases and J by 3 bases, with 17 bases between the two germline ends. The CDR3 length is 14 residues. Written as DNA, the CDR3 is TGTGCCAGCTCACCGTCGAGGGGGAACTACGAGCAGTACTTC. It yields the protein CASSPSRGNYEQYF.

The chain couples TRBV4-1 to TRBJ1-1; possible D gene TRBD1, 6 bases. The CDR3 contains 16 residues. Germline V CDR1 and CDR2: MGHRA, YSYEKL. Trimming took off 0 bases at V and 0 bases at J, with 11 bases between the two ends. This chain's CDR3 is CASSQEGGGVNTEAFF. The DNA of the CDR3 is TGCGCCAGCAGCCAAGAGGGGGGGGGCGTGAACACTGAAGCTTTCTTT.

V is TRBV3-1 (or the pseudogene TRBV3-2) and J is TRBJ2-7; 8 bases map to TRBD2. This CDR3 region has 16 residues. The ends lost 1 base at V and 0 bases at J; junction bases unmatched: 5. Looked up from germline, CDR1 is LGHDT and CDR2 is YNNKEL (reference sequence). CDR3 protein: CASSQGTGLGSYEQYF. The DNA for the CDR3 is TGTGCCAGCAGCCAAGGTACGGGACTAGGCTCCTACGAGCAGTACTTC.